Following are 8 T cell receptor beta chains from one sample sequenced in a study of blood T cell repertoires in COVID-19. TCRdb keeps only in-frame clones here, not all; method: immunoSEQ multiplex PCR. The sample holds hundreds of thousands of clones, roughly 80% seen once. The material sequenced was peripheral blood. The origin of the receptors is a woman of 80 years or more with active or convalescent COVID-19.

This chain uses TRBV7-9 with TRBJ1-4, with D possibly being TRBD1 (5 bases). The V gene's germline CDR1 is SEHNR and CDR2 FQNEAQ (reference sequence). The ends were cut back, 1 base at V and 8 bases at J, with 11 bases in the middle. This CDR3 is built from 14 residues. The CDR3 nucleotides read TGTGCCAGCAGCTTAGTCCAGGGTAGGGAAAAACTGTTTTTT. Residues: CASSLVQGREKLFF. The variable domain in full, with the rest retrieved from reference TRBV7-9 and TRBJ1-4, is DTGVSQNPRHKITKRGQNVTFRCDPISEHNRLYWYRQTLGQGPEFLTYFQNEAQLEKSRLLSDRFSAERPKGSFSTLEIQRTEQGDSAMYLCASSLVQGREKLFFGSGTQLSVL.

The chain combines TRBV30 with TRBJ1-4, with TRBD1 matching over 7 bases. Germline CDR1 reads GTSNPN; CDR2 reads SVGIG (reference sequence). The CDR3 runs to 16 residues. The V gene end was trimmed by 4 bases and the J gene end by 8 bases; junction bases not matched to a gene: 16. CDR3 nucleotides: TGTGCCTGGAACCGGGACAGACACGGGGCGCGGGAAAAACTGTTTTTT. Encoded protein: CAWNRDRHGAREKLFF. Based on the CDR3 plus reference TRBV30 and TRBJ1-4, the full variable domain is SQTIHQWPATLVQPVGSPLSLECTVEGTSNPNLYWYRQAAGRGLQLLFYSVGIGQISSEVPQNLSASRPQDRQFILSSKKLLLSDSGFYLCAWNRDRHGAREKLFFGSGTQLSVL.

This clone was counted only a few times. The DNA of the CDR3 is TGTGCCAGCAGTTACCTGAGCGGGAGGGCCCCCGGGGAGCTGTTTTTT. This encodes CASSYLSGRAPGELFF. The chain links TRBV6-5 to TRBJ2-2; 10 bases map to TRBD2. The CDR3 is 16 residues long. Per germline, CDR1 MNHEY and CDR2 SVGAGI. V gave up 2 bases and J gave up 6 bases; unmatched junction bases: 6.

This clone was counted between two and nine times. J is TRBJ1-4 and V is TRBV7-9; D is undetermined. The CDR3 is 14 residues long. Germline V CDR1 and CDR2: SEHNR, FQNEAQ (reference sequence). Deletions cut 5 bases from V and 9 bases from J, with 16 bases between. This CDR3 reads CASSHNNPSQKLFF. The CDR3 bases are TGTGCCAGCAGCCATAACAACCCCAGTCAAAAACTGTTTTTT.

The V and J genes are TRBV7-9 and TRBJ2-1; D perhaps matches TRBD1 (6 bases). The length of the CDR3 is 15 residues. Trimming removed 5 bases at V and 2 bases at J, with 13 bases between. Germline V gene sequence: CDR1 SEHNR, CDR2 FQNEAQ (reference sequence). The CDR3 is CASSLTGSPYNEQFF. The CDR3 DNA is TGTGCCAGCAGCCTCACAGGGAGCCCCTACAATGAGCAGTTCTTC. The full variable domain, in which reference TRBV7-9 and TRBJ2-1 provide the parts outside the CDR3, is DTGVSQNPRHKITKRGQNVTFRCDPISEHNRLYWYRQTLGQGPEFLTYFQNEAQLEKSRLLSDRFSAERPKGSFSTLEIQRTEQGDSAMYLCASSLTGSPYNEQFFGPGTRLTVL.

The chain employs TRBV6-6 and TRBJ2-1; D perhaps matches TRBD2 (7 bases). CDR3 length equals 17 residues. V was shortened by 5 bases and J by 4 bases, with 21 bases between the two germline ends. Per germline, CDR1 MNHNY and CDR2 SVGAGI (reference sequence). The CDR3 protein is CASSPGGGGFFYNEQFF. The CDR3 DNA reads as TGTGCCAGCAGTCCCGGGGGCGGGGGCTTTTTTTACAATGAGCAGTTCTTC.

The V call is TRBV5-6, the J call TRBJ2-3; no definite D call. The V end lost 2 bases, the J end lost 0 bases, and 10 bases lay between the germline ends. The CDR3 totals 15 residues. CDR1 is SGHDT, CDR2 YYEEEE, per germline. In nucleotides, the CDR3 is TGTGCCAGCAGCTTCCGGTTTTCTAGCACAGATACGCAGTATTTT. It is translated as CASSFRFSSTDTQYF.

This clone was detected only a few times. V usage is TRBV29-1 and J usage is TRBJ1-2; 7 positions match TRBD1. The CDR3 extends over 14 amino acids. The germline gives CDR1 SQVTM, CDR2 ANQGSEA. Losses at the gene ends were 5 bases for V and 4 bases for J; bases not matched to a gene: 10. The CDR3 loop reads CSVIDRVGSYGYTF. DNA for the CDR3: TGCAGCGTTATCGACAGGGTAGGGAGCTATGGCTACACCTTC.